This passage covers 2 T cell receptor beta chains from one sample sequenced in a study of STAT5B mutations in CD4+ large granular lymphocyte leukemia. Produced via immunoSEQ multiplex PCR; TCRdb's table is partial and in-frame only. The top ten hold around 3.5% of the sample, which has over 30,000 clones, about 90% seen once. What was sequenced was CD4+ T cells from blood buffy coats. These receptors all stem from a human donor in good health.

The chain employs TRBV15 and TRBJ1-4; D ambiguous. The CDR3 has 14 residues. The V and J ends lost 1 base and 4 bases respectively, with 7 bases between them. Germline V gives CDR1 LNHNV, CDR2 YYDKDF (reference sequence). CDR3 in amino acids: CATSRGEGNEKLFF. CDR3 DNA sequence: TGTGCCACCAGCAGAGGGGAGGGTAATGAAAAACTGTTTTTT. Variable domain in full (rest from reference TRBV15 and TRBJ1-4): DAMVIQNPRYQVTQFGKPVTLSCSQTLNHNVMYWYQQKSSQAPKLLFHYYDKDFNNEADTPDNFQSRRPNTSFCFLDIRSPGLGDTAMYLCATSRGEGNEKLFFGSGTQLSVL.

The genes are TRBV5-1 and TRBJ2-1; 7 bases agree with TRBD2. The length of the CDR3 is 14 residues. Germline V gene data show CDR1 as SGHRS and CDR2 as YFSETQ. V dropped 0 bases and J dropped 9; count of bases not matched to a gene: 6. Here the CDR3 DNA reads TGCGCCAGCAGCTTGGGGCCTACGGGGGGTGAGCAGTTCTTC. As protein: CASSLGPTGGEQFF.